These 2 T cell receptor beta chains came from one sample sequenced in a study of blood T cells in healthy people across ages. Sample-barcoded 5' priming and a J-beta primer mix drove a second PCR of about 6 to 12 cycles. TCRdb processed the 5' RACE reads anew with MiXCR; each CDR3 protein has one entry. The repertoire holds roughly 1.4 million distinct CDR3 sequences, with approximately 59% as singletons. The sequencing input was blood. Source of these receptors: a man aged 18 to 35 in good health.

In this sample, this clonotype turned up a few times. This CDR3 reads CATIYARIGREPAPEPDTQYF. DNA for the CDR3: TGTGCCACCATATATGCCCGAATTGGACGGGAGCCGGCCCCTGAGCCAGATACGCAGTATTTT. The V and J genes are TRBV12-3 or TRBV12-4 and TRBJ2-3; maybe TRBD2 (6 bases). The V gene lost 10 bases and the J gene lost 4 bases, with 39 bases spanning the gap. The CDR3 sequence is 21 residues long.

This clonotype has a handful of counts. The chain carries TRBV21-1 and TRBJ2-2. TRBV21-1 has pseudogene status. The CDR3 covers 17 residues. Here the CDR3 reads CASNRIQKIWDTGELFF. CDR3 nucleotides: TGTGCCAGCAACCGAATACAAAAAATCTGGGACACCGGGGAGCTGTTTTTT.